The entry below gives a single TCR beta chain sequence along with its context. Germline V gene data show CDR1 as MNHEY and CDR2 as SMNVEV (reference sequence). This CDR3 has 13 amino acids. V gave up 6 bases and J gave up 2 bases, with 8 bases separating them. These data are taken from a study of blood T cell repertoires in COVID-19. Study at large: PBMCs, B-cell-depleted T cells, or T cells were the source of the cDNA or gDNA that made up the material.

In the study's own analysis: The authors estimated nucleated cell counts from reference gene primer amplification. TCRdb's table, derived via immunoSEQ multiplex PCR, lists solely in-frame clones and lacks some. V and J calls and clone size are given by that table; D and trimming were obtained from the DNA. The sample has about 150,000 clones; approximately 84% are singletons. This chain connects TRBV27 to TRBJ1-3; possibly TRBD1 for D (6 bases). Sequencing was carried out using peripheral blood. The sequence was obtained from a man in his 70s with acute or convalescent COVID-19. CDR3 DNA sequence: TGTGCCAGCAGCCGGACAGCTGGAAACACCATATATTTT. Translating gives CASSRTAGNTIYF.